This T cell receptor (beta chain) originates from a study of T cell responses to AZD1222 COVID-19 vaccine. Study results and limitations: Epitopes outside B.1.351 and B.1.1.7 mutated regions reportedly drew nearly half of spike TCRs. Spike regions recognized by vaccine-associated CD4 TCRs spanned the protein, led by 160-218 and 743-854. Donors in the cohort were predominantly white British and more often female, and clonal diversity was possibly underestimated.

The germline gives CDR1 MNHEY, CDR2 SVGAGI. The CDR3 is 14 residues long. V lost 4 bases to trimming and J lost 5 bases; unmatched junction nucleotides: 5. The repertoire was sequenced with immunoSEQ multiplex PCR; TCRdb's copy has only in-frame clones and lacks some. Among some 180,000 clones listed, 85% to 95% were seen once. In regard to this clone: The antigen remains unidentified.

This chain joins TRBV6-5 and TRBJ1-2; 9 nucleotides line up with TRBD1. The receptor's source is an adult in good health. The source material was peripheral blood, sampled on day 0 of AZD1222 vaccination. The CDR3 loop reads CASSLGQGVYGYTF. Here the CDR3 DNA reads TGTGCCAGCAGTTTGGGACAGGGAGTATATGGCTACACCTTC.